This TCR beta chain was retrieved from a study of T cell changes during pregnancy in multiple sclerosis. Clones were read by immunoSEQ multiplex PCR, and TCRdb kept only the in-frame ones, dropping some. Among 20,000 or so clones listed, 86% were seen once. The CDR3 runs to 15 residues. CDR1 is MNHEY and CDR2 is SMNVEV in the germline V gene (reference sequence). J gave up 8 bases and V 2 bases, and 9 bases lay outside the gene matches. This clonotype was obtained from a female donor in good health, enrolled as a control in a pregnancy study. The sequencing used CD8+ T cells from peripheral blood mononuclear cells, collected in the third trimester of pregnancy. The genes are TRBV27 and TRBJ1-2; 9 nucleotides match TRBD1. The CDR3 region is CASSLTGGFLRGYTF. The CDR3 DNA is TGTGCCAGCAGTTTAACAGGGGGCTTTTTACGCGGCTACACCTTC.